The 23 T cell receptor beta chains listed next were all sequenced from one sample in a study of technical replicates of blood from several donors. Clones were sequenced by immunoSEQ multiplex PCR, and TCRdb holds only the in-frame ones, with some missing. The table lists about 93,000 clones, about 96% of them singletons. The source material was T cells isolated from PBMCs. These receptor sequences come from a human donor in good health.

The genes are TRBV4-1 and TRBJ1-4, with unresolved D. V was cut by 3 bases and J by 0 bases, with 8 bases left in between. The CDR3 loop spans 15 amino acids. Germline assignment: CDR1 MGHRA and CDR2 YSYEKL. The CDR3 DNA follows: TGCGCCAGCAGCCAGCTAGGTGCAACTAATGAAAAACTGTTTTTT. Translated: CASSQLGATNEKLFF.

V usage is TRBV7-6 and J usage is TRBJ2-3, with D unclear. Germline CDR1 and CDR2: SGHVS and FNYEAQ. The CDR3 length is 14 residues. V lost 1 base to trimming and J lost 1 base, with 6 bases between them. CDR3 loop: CASSLDPGTDTQYF. CDR3 in DNA: TGTGCCAGCAGCTTAGATCCGGGCACAGATACGCAGTATTTT.

The rearrangement uses TRBV4-2 and TRBJ1-1; 7 nucleotides line up with TRBD1. CDR1 is LGHNA, CDR2 YNFKEQ, per germline. This CDR3 has 16 amino acids. J was trimmed by 0 bases and V by 1 base; bases with no gene match: 5. CDR3 bases: TGTGCCAGCAGCCAAGGGGACAGCAGAATGAACACTGAAGCTTTCTTT. Translating it yields CASSQGDSRMNTEAFF.

The chain joins TRBV27 to TRBJ2-3; D ambiguous. The V gene's germline CDR1 is MNHEY and CDR2 SMNVEV (reference sequence). CDR3 length equals 13 residues. Deletions cut 6 bases from V and 1 base from J, with 8 bases between. In DNA, the CDR3 is TGTGCCAGCAGCCCGCTAGGCACAGATACGCAGTATTTT. Its protein product is CASSPLGTDTQYF.

The chain couples TRBV29-1 to TRBJ2-2, with D uncertain. The CDR3 has 13 residues. V lost 5 bases and J lost 6, with 13 bases in between. Germline V gene lookup returns CDR1 SQVTM and CDR2 ANQGSEA. CDR3 DNA sequence: TGCAGCGTTCGTCTAAGTCCGGCCGGGGAGCTGTTTTTT. This codes for CSVRLSPAGELFF.

The chain couples TRBV19 to TRBJ2-7; D is possibly TRBD1 (6 bases). Trimming shortened V by 8 bases and J by 3 bases, and 11 bases separated the two germline ends. The germline CDR1 and CDR2 sequences are LNHDA and SQIVND (reference sequence). The CDR3 runs 12 residues. CDR3 residues: CASDSGDYEQYF. The CDR3 nucleotides read TGTGCCAGTGATTCAGGGGACTACGAGCAGTACTTC.

This clone was picked up one time. The chain carries TRBV28 and TRBJ1-4; 8 bases map to TRBD1. Germline loops: CDR1 MDHEN, CDR2 SYDVKM. There are 15 residues in the CDR3. The V gene end was trimmed by 5 bases and the J gene end by 4 bases; junction bases not matched to a gene: 6. CDR3 sequence (DNA): TGTGCCAGCAGTGGTACAGGGGGTCATAATGAAAAACTGTTTTTT. Amino acids: CASSGTGGHNEKLFF.

The gene calls are TRBV6-1 and TRBJ1-2; no firm D call. Per germline, CDR1 MNHNS and CDR2 SASEGT. The V and J ends lost 4 bases and 2 bases respectively, with 14 bases between them. The CDR3 sequence is 15 residues long. In DNA form, the CDR3 reads TGTGCCAGCAGTGTCCGGGATACATTAAACTATGGCTACACCTTC. Encoded protein: CASSVRDTLNYGYTF.

This clone was observed once. This sequence joins TRBV7-9 and TRBJ1-1, with 7 bases identical to TRBD1. Unmatched junction bases numbered 8, after V lost 5 bases and J lost 2 bases. There are 15 residues in the CDR3. Germline CDR1 is SEHNR and CDR2 is FQNEAQ (reference sequence). The CDR3 loop is CASSKTGTVNTEAFF. CDR3 coding DNA: TGTGCCAGCAGCAAAACCGGGACAGTTAACACTGAAGCTTTCTTT.

This clone was recorded only once. The rearrangement uses TRBV7-8 and TRBJ2-7; 14 bases agree with TRBD2. V was pared by 4 bases and J by 9 bases, with 8 bases of the junction left unmatched. The CDR3 consists of 15 residues. Germline CDR1 reads SGHVS; CDR2 reads FQNEAQ. CDR3 sequence reads: CASSSSGTSGSGQYF. The CDR3 DNA is TGTGCCAGCAGCTCATCCGGGACTAGCGGGAGCGGGCAGTACTTC.

V gene TRBV20-1 combines with J gene TRBJ2-1; 8 bases are shared with TRBD1. With V trimmed by 5 bases and J by 8 bases, 2 bases remained unmatched. Germline V gene data show CDR1 as DFQATT and CDR2 as SNEGSKA (reference sequence). The CDR3 loop spans 11 amino acids. The CDR3 nucleotides read TGCAGTGCTTCACAGGGGGATGAGCAGTTCTTC. Protein sequence: CSASQGDEQFF.

This rearrangement joins TRBV28 to TRBJ2-2; TRBD2 matches at 7 bases. V was pared by 4 bases and J by 5 bases, with 10 bases of the junction left unmatched. This CDR3 contains 16 residues. Looked up from germline, CDR1 is MDHEN and CDR2 is SYDVKM. CDR3 protein: CASSSQGIGGTGELFF. The CDR3 region has the DNA TGTGCCAGCAGTTCGCAGGGAATCGGGGGGACCGGGGAGCTGTTTTTT.

The chain carries TRBV9 and TRBJ2-7, with TRBD1 as a possible D gene (6 bases). The V end was cut by 3 bases, the J end by 7 bases, with 23 bases between. The CDR3 consists of 16 residues. Germline values: CDR1 SGDLS, CDR2 YYNGEE. The CDR3 nucleotides read TGTGCCAGCAGCGCCCGCCCCGGCCAGGGGTTTTGGGAGCAGTACTTC. Translation gives CASSARPGQGFWEQYF. Looking up the rest from reference TRBV9 and TRBJ2-7 gives the full variable domain: DSGVTQTPKHLITATGQRVTLRCSPRSGDLSVYWYQQSLDQGLQFLIQYYNGEERAKGNILERFSAQQFPDLHSELNLSSLELGDSALYFCASSARPGQGFWEQYFGPGTRLTVT.

The V and J genes are TRBV5-1 and TRBJ2-3; 10 bases map to TRBD2. Germline V CDR1 and CDR2: SGHRS, YFSETQ. This CDR3 is 16 amino acids long. V shed 4 bases, J shed 2 bases, and the junction held 7 bases outside the gene matches. The CDR3 sequence is CASSPQAGGDTDTQYF. CDR3 DNA: TGCGCCAGCAGCCCCCAAGCGGGAGGGGACACAGATACGCAGTATTTT.

The chain has TRBV19 and TRBJ2-5, with 10 bases that match TRBD2. Losses at the gene ends were 4 bases for V and 9 bases for J; bases not matched to a gene: 11. Looked up from germline, CDR1 is LNHDA and CDR2 is SQIVND (reference sequence). The CDR3 loop spans 15 amino acids. CDR3 bases: TGTGCCAGTAGTAATCGGCTAGCGGGAGACCGAGCCCAGTACTTC. It is translated as CASSNRLAGDRAQYF.

The gene calls are TRBV6-6 and TRBJ1-5, with 8 bases fitting TRBD1. The V gene's germline CDR1 is MNHNY and CDR2 SVGAGI (reference sequence). After removal of 3 bases from V and 0 bases from J, the junction contained 4 bases not matched to a gene. The CDR3 loop spans 16 amino acids. The chain's CDR3 is CASSYPGGYSNQPQHF. CDR3 nucleotides: TGTGCCAGCAGTTATCCAGGGGGCTATAGCAATCAGCCCCAGCATTTT.

V gene TRBV7-9 combines with J gene TRBJ2-5, with D possibly matching TRBD1 (5 bases). V was clipped by 5 bases and J by 5 bases, with 12 bases between them. Germline V gene data show CDR1 as SEHNR and CDR2 as FQNEAQ (reference sequence). CDR3 length: 13 amino acids. CDR3: CASSTTVRETQYF. The CDR3 nucleotides are TGTGCCAGCAGCACGACAGTGAGGGAGACCCAGTACTTC.

The chain carries TRBV6-5 and TRBJ2-1; 8 nucleotides agree with TRBD1. This CDR3 is built from 15 residues. With V trimmed by 4 bases and J by 2 bases, 4 bases remained unmatched. Germline V gene lookup returns CDR1 MNHEY and CDR2 SVGAGI. This CDR3 is CASSLDRGTYNEQFF. As DNA, the CDR3 is TGTGCCAGCAGTTTAGACAGGGGCACCTACAATGAGCAGTTCTTC.

J is TRBJ2-7 and V is TRBV10-2; 8 bases line up with TRBD1. Looked up from germline, CDR1 is WSHSY and CDR2 is SAAADI. CDR3 length equals 14 residues. The V gene end was trimmed by 6 bases and the J gene end by 2 bases; junction bases not matched to a gene: 6. The DNA of the CDR3 is TGCGCCAGCAGACCGACAGGGGATCCCTACGAGCAGTACTTC. The encoded protein is CASRPTGDPYEQYF.

The chain links TRBV28 to TRBJ1-4; no clear D. Germline CDR1 and CDR2: MDHEN and SYDVKM. The CDR3 extends over 18 amino acids. The ends were cut back, 1 base at V and 6 bases at J, with 21 bases in the middle. The CDR3 reads CASSLSPGRTAFHEKLFF. The DNA of the CDR3 is TGTGCCAGCAGTTTATCCCCCGGCCGCACAGCTTTTCATGAAAAACTGTTTTTT. Together with reference TRBV28 and TRBJ1-4, the CDR3 gives the full variable domain: DVKVTQSSRYLVKRTGEKVFLECVQDMDHENMFWYRQDPGLGLRLIYFSYDVKMKEKGDIPEGYSVSREKKERFSLILESASTNQTSMYLCASSLSPGRTAFHEKLFFGSGTQLSVL.

CDR3 nucleotides: TGTGCCAGCACCCGGGACAGCGGAGCTAACTATGGCTACACCTTC. Its translation: CASTRDSGANYGYTF. The chain joins TRBV6-1 to TRBJ1-2, with TRBD1 matching over 7 bases. Germline V gene data show CDR1 as MNHNS and CDR2 as SASEGT. This CDR3 has 15 amino acids. The ends lost 7 bases at V and 0 bases at J; junction bases unmatched: 8.

The J gene is TRBJ1-3, the V gene TRBV5-1, with 7 bases matching TRBD1. The CDR3 length is 15 residues. With V trimmed by 4 bases and J by 4 bases, 8 bases remained unmatched. Germline CDR1 reads SGHRS; CDR2 reads YFSETQ. The CDR3 nucleotides read TGCGCCAGCAGCCCTGGCGGGACAGACGGAAACACCATATATTTT. It encodes CASSPGGTDGNTIYF.

The chain couples TRBV14 to TRBJ1-2, with D possibly matching TRBD1 (6 bases). The CDR3 runs 16 residues. Germline V gene sequence: CDR1 SGHDN, CDR2 FVKESK. V was pared by 0 bases and J by 2 bases, with 13 bases between. The CDR3 DNA follows: TGTGCCAGCAGCCAAGAGGGCCAGGGGTCGAACTATGGCTACACCTTC. The encoded protein is CASSQEGQGSNYGYTF.